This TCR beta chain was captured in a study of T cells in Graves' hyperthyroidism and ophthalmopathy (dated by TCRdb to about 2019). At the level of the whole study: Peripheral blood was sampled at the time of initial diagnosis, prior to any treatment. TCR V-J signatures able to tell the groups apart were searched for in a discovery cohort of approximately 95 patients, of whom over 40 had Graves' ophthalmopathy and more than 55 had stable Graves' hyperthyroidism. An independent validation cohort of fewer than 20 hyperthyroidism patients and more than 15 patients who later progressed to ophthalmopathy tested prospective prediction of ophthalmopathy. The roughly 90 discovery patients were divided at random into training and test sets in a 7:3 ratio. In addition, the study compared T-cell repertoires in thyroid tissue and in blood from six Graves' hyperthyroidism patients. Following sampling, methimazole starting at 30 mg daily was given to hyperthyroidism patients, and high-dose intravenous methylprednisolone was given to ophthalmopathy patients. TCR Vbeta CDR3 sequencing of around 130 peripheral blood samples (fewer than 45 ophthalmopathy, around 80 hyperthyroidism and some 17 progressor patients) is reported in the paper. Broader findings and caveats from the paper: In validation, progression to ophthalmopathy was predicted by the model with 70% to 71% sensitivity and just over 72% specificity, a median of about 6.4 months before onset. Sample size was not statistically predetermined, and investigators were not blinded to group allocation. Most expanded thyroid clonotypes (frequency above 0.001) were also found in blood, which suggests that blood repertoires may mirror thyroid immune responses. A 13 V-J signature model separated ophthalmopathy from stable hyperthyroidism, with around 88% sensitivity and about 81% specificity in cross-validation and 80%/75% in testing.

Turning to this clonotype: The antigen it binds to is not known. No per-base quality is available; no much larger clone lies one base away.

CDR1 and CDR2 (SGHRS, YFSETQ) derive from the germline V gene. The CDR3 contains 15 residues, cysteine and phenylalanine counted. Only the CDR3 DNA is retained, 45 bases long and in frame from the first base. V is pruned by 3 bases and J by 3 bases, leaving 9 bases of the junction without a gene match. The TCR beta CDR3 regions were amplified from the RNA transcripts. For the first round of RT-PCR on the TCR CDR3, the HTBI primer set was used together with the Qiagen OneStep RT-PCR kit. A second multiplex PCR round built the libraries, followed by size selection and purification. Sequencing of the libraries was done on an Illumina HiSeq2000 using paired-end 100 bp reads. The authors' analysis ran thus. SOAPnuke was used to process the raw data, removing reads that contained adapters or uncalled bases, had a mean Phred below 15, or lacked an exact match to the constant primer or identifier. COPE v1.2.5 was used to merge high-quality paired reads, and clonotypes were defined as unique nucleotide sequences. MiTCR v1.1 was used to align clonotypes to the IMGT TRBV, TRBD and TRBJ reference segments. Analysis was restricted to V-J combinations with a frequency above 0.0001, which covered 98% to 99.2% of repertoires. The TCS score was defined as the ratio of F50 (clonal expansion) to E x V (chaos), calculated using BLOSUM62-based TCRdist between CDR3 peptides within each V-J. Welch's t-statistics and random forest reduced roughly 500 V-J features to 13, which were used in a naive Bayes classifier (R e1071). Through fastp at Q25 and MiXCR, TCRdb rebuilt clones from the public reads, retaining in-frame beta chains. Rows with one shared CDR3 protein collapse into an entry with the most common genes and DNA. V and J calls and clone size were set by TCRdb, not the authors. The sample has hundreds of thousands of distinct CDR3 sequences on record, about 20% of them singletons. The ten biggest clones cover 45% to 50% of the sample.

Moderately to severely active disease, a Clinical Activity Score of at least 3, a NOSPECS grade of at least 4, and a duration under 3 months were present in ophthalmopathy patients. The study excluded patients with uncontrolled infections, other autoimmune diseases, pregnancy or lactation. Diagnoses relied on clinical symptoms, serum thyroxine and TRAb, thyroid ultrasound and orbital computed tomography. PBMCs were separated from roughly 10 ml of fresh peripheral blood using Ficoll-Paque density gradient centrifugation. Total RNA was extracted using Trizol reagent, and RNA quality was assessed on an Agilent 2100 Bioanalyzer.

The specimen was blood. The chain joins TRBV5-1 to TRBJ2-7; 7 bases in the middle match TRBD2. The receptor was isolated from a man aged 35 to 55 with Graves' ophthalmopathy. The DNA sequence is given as TGCGCCAGCAGCTCCGGGGGGTCAGACTACTACGAGCAGTACTTC. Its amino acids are CASSSGGSDYYEQYF.